Shown below are 12 T cell receptor beta chains from a single sample sequenced in a study of T cells after yellow fever vaccination. TCRdb reprocessed the 5' RACE reads via MiXCR and lists one record per CDR3 protein. The sample consists of 400,000 or so distinct CDR3 sequences, 11% of them appearing once. The specimen comprised PBMCs, sampled on the day of the first yellow fever vaccination. These TCRs come from a man in his late teens or twenties who received the YFV17D yellow fever vaccine.

The genes are TRBV4-3 and TRBJ2-3; 8 bases align to TRBD1. CDR1 and CDR2 (germline): LGHNA, YSLEER. The CDR3 loop spans 15 amino acids. V was clipped by 3 bases and J by 2 bases; unmatched bases: 4. The CDR3 reads CASSHQTGATDTQYF. CDR3 coding DNA: TGCGCCAGCAGCCACCAGACAGGGGCCACAGATACGCAGTATTTT.

The V gene is TRBV9, the J gene TRBJ2-1; 11 nucleotides agree with TRBD1. The CDR3 has 18 amino acids. With V trimmed by 0 bases and J by 2 bases, 7 bases remained unmatched. CDR1 and CDR2 from the germline V gene are SGDLS and YYNGEE. The CDR3 region is CASSVGGGTGGPYNEQFF. The CDR3, as DNA: TGTGCCAGCAGCGTAGGGGGGGGGACAGGGGGTCCCTACAATGAGCAGTTCTTC.

This clonotype was recorded a few times. The V and J genes are TRBV5-1 and TRBJ2-7; weak D call: TRBD2 (6 bases). With 4 bases removed from V and 0 bases from J, the gap between germline ends came to 14 bases. CDR3 size: 15 residues. Germline V lookup: CDR1 SGHRS, CDR2 YFSETQ. The CDR3 region is CASSRIGGYSYEQYF. The CDR3 nucleotides read TGCGCCAGCAGCCGGATCGGGGGTTACTCCTACGAGCAGTACTTC. Based on the CDR3 plus reference TRBV5-1 and TRBJ2-7, the full variable domain is KAGVTQTPRYLIKTRGQQVTLSCSPISGHRSVSWYQQTPGQGLQFLFEYFSETQRNKGNFPGRFSGRQFSNSRSEMNVSTLELGDSALYLCASSRIGGYSYEQYFGPGTRLTVT.

Only a few counts were recorded for this clonotype. J is TRBJ2-5 and V is TRBV5-4; D gene uncertain. This CDR3 region has 15 residues. V gave up 0 bases and J gave up 1 base, with 10 bases separating them. The germline CDR1 and CDR2 sequences are SGHNT and YYREEE (reference sequence). CDR3 bases: TGTGCCAGCAGCTTGGAGGGTTGGCGCCAAGAGACCCAGTACTTC. This codes for CASSLEGWRQETQYF.

This clonotype was seen only a few times. The rearrangement uses TRBV25-1 and TRBJ2-2; the D is unclear. This CDR3 region has 14 residues. Trimming cost V 3 bases and J 0 bases, with 5 bases left between them. Germline V gene lookup returns CDR1 MGHDK and CDR2 SYGVNS. The CDR3 region has the DNA TGTGCCAGCAGTGAGACAACGAACACCGGGGAGCTGTTTTTT. Protein product: CASSETTNTGELFF.

In its sample, this clonotype was seen a few times. This chain joins TRBV18 and TRBJ1-6, with D uncertain. CDR1 is KGHSH and CDR2 is LQKENI in the germline V gene. This CDR3 has 12 residues. Trimming took off 3 bases at V and 7 bases at J, with 4 bases between the two ends. The CDR3 coding sequence is TGTGCCAGCTCACCTGACAATTCACCCCTCCACTTT. This sequence encodes CASSPDNSPLHF.

The J gene is TRBJ1-2, the V gene TRBV25-1, with 7 bases identical to TRBD1. V was clipped by 6 bases and J by 9 bases; unmatched bases: 7. The CDR3 has 12 residues. Germline V gene sequence: CDR1 MGHDK, CDR2 SYGVNS. Here the CDR3 reads CASSPDRVRYTF. CDR3 coding DNA: TGTGCCAGCAGCCCAGACAGGGTACGCTACACCTTC.

This clonotype was detected a few times. V usage is TRBV12-3 or TRBV12-4 and J usage is TRBJ2-7, with D unresolved. V lost 3 bases, J lost 1 base, and 16 bases lay in between. The CDR3 is made up of 16 amino acids. Here the CDR3 reads CASSFRLPLKSYEQYF. The CDR3 coding sequence is TGTGCCAGCAGTTTCAGACTCCCCCTAAAGTCCTACGAGCAGTACTTC.

In this sample, this clonotype turned up a few times. The chain uses TRBV5-1 and TRBJ2-7; no firm D call. The CDR3 totals 13 residues. Trimming cost V 4 bases and J 1 base, with 9 bases left between them. Germline CDR1 reads SGHRS; CDR2 reads YFSETQ. The CDR3 sequence: CASSPDPSYEQYF. The CDR3 region has the DNA TGCGCCAGCAGCCCGGACCCGTCCTACGAGCAGTACTTC.

CDR3 protein: CSVEGWQTNEQFF. DNA of the CDR3: TGCAGCGTTGAAGGATGGCAGACCAATGAGCAGTTCTTC. The chain employs TRBV29-1 and TRBJ2-1; D is uncertain. This CDR3 is built from 13 residues. Trimming left V 1 base short and J 6 bases short, with 10 bases between. CDR1 and CDR2 (germline): SQVTM, ANQGSEA.

V usage is TRBV11-2 and J usage is TRBJ2-1, with D possibly being TRBD2 (7 bases). The V end lost 1 base, the J end lost 0 bases, and 19 bases lay between the germline ends. Germline assignment: CDR1 SGHAT and CDR2 FQNNGV. The length of the CDR3 is 19 residues. Here the CDR3 reads CASSLGSHSRGASYNEQFF. CDR3 coding DNA: TGTGCCAGCAGCTTAGGAAGCCACAGTCGGGGGGCCTCCTACAATGAGCAGTTCTTC. The full variable domain, its missing parts supplied by reference TRBV11-2 and TRBJ2-1, is EAGVAQSPRYKIIEKRQSVAFWCNPISGHATLYWYQQILGQGPKLLIQFQNNGVVDDSQLPKDRFSAERLKGVDSTLKIQPAKLEDSAVYLCASSLGSHSRGASYNEQFFGPGTRLTVL.

The V and J genes are TRBV6-6 and TRBJ1-1, with 10 nucleotides matching TRBD1. This CDR3 region has 12 residues. Germline CDR1 MNHNY, CDR2 SVGAGI (reference sequence). V gave up 6 bases and J gave up 8 bases; unmatched junction bases: 3. This CDR3 reads CASSGTGEEAFF. CDR3 in DNA: TGTGCCAGCAGCGGGACAGGGGAAGAAGCTTTCTTT.